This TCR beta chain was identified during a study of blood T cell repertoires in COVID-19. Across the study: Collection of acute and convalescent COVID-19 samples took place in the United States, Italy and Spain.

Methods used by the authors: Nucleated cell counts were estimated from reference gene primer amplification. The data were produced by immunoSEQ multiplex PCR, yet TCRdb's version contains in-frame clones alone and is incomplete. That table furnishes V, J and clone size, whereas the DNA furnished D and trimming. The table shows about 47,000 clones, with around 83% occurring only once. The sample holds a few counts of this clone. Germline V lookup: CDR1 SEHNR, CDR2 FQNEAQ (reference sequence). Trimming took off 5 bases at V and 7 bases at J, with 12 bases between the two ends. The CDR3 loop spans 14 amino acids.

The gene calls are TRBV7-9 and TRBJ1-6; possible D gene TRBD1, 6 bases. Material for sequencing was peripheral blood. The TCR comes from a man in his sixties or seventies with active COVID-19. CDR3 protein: CASSRTETNSPLHF. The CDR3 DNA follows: TGTGCCAGCAGCCGGACAGAAACCAATTCACCCCTCCACTTT.